What follows are 23 T cell receptor beta chains derived from one specimen sequenced in a study of shared clonotypes between healthy human individuals. The table came from immunoSEQ multiplex PCR; TCRdb's copy has only in-frame clones and leaves some out. The sample records 2 million or so clones, approximately 94% being singletons. Naive CD8 cells were CD45RO-negative, positively selected for CCR7, excluding terminally differentiated effector memory CD45RA+ cells. The sample was naive CD8+ T cells sorted from blood. These receptors were collected from a man between 18 and 29 years old in good health.

The chain joins TRBV19 to TRBJ2-5, with TRBD2 matching over 8 bases. The germline V gene encodes CDR1 LNHDA and CDR2 SQIVND (reference sequence). V trimming: 1 base; J trimming: 3 bases; junction bases outside the gene matches: 1. This CDR3 is built from 14 residues. The CDR3 protein is CASSIVGREETQYF. CDR3 coding DNA: TGTGCCAGTAGTATAGTCGGGAGGGAAGAGACCCAGTACTTC. Full variable domain (outside the CDR3, taken from reference TRBV19 and TRBJ2-5): DGGITQSPKYLFRKEGQNVTLSCEQNLNHDAMYWYRQDPGQGLRLIYYSQIVNDFQKGDIAEGYSVSREKKESFPLTVTSAQKNPTAFYLCASSIVGREETQYFGPGTRLLVL.

The chain joins TRBV14 to TRBJ2-1; TRBD1 matches 8 bases. Germline CDR1 reads SGHDN; CDR2 reads FVKESK. The CDR3 is made up of 15 amino acids. The J segment lost 7 bases and the V segment lost 0 bases, leaving 5 bases of the junction unmatched. This chain's CDR3 is CASSQDRTGINEQFF. The CDR3 bases are TGTGCCAGCAGCCAAGACAGGACAGGGATTAATGAGCAGTTCTTC. Looking up the rest from reference TRBV14 and TRBJ2-1 gives the full variable domain: EAGVTQFPSHSVIEKGQTVTLRCDPISGHDNLYWYRRVMGKEIKFLLHFVKESKQDESGMPNNRFLAERTGGTYSTLKVQPAELEDSGVYFCASSQDRTGINEQFFGPGTRLTVL.

This clone was picked up one time. CDR3 DNA: TGTGCCAGCACCTATGGCGGCACCAACTATGGCTACACCTTC. This encodes CASTYGGTNYGYTF. This chain connects TRBV5-6 to TRBJ1-2; no clear D. V was trimmed by 6 bases and J by 2 bases, leaving 14 bases between them. The CDR3 length is 14 residues. The germline V gene has CDR1 SGHDT and CDR2 YYEEEE.

The J gene is TRBJ2-3, the V gene TRBV9, with a tentative D call TRBD1 (6 bases). The germline V and J ends were trimmed by 0 bases and 1 base, with 18 bases remaining between them. The germline V gene encodes CDR1 SGDLS and CDR2 YYNGEE. The CDR3 sequence is 18 residues long. The CDR3 protein is CASSVVPGTPTRTDTQYF. CDR3 nucleotide sequence: TGTGCCAGCAGCGTAGTCCCCGGGACACCAACTCGCACAGATACGCAGTATTTT.

V and J are TRBV4-1 and TRBJ2-7, with TRBD2 identical over 7 bases. V dropped 4 bases and J dropped 2; count of bases not matched to a gene: 8. This CDR3 region has 15 residues. The germline V gene encodes CDR1 MGHRA and CDR2 YSYEKL. In DNA form, the CDR3 reads TGCGCCAGCAGCCCCCGATCTAGCGGACCCTACGAGCAGTACTTC. Encoded protein: CASSPRSSGPYEQYF.

The gene calls are TRBV11-2 and TRBJ2-1; TRBD1 agrees at 7 bases. The CDR3 extends over 14 amino acids. Per germline, CDR1 SGHAT and CDR2 FQNNGV. The ends lost 7 bases at V and 7 bases at J; junction bases unmatched: 10. CDR3 loop: CASTGTDMGNEQFF. For the CDR3, the DNA is TGTGCCAGCACCGGGACAGACATGGGGAATGAGCAGTTCTTC.

This sequence joins TRBV29-1 and TRBJ2-7, with 9 bases that match TRBD1. V dropped 5 bases and J dropped 2; count of bases not matched to a gene: 4. CDR3 length: 13 residues. Germline CDR1 reads SQVTM; CDR2 reads ANQGSEA. This CDR3 is CSVRTGETYEQYF. In DNA form, the CDR3 reads TGCAGCGTTCGGACAGGGGAAACCTACGAGCAGTACTTC.

The rearrangement joins TRBV27 to TRBJ2-3; D gene ambiguous. The CDR3 contains 17 residues. V gave up 2 bases and J gave up 0 bases, with 15 bases separating them. In germline, CDR1 is MNHEY, CDR2 SMNVEV (reference sequence). For the CDR3, the DNA is TGTGCCAGCAGTTTAAAGCCTTGGCCCCTCAGCACAGATACGCAGTATTTT. Translating gives CASSLKPWPLSTDTQYF.

The genes are TRBV19 and TRBJ2-7; no firm D call. V was clipped by 1 base and J by 7 bases, with 23 bases between them. Germline CDR1 reads LNHDA; CDR2 reads SQIVND (reference sequence). CDR3 length: 17 residues. CDR3 loop: CASSIVGTVPNPGEQYF. The CDR3 coding sequence is TGTGCCAGTAGTATAGTGGGAACAGTTCCTAATCCCGGGGAGCAGTACTTC.

Turning to this clone: Other DNA sequences in the sample encode the same CDR3. The CDR3 loop reads CASSLGLAGASYEQYF. The DNA for the CDR3 is TGCGCCAGCAGCTTGGGGCTAGCGGGGGCCTCCTACGAGCAGTACTTC. The V and J genes are TRBV5-1 and TRBJ2-7, with TRBD2 identical over 10 bases. CDR3 length equals 16 residues. With 0 bases clipped from V and 0 bases from J, the junction kept 3 bases outside the gene matches. Germline V gene sequence: CDR1 SGHRS, CDR2 YFSETQ.

CDR3 protein: CAWSVYWNTEAFF. The DNA of the CDR3 is TGTGCCTGGAGTGTATACTGGAACACTGAAGCTTTCTTT. V usage is TRBV30 and J usage is TRBJ1-1; D is unclear. Deletions cut 0 bases from V and 1 base from J, with 6 bases between. CDR1 and CDR2 from the germline V gene are GTSNPN and SVGIG (reference sequence). The CDR3 has 13 residues.

This chain connects TRBV2 to TRBJ2-2; D is unclear. The CDR3 extends over 14 amino acids. Trimming took 6 bases from V and 3 from J, leaving 11 bases between them. CDR1 is SNHLY, CDR2 FYNNEI, per germline. The CDR3 sequence is CASSWTEDTGELFF. The CDR3 DNA is TGTGCCAGCAGCTGGACGGAAGACACCGGGGAGCTGTTTTTT.

This chain connects TRBV7-9 to TRBJ1-1; TRBD1 aligns across 7 bases. J lost 0 bases, V lost 5 bases, and 3 bases had no gene match. Germline CDR1 reads SEHNR; CDR2 reads FQNEAQ (reference sequence). CDR3 length: 14 amino acids. CDR3 nucleotides: TGTGCCAGCAGCCCTGACAGGGTGAACACTGAAGCTTTCTTT. It translates to CASSPDRVNTEAFF.

This CDR3 reads CASSHLTENTEAFF. The CDR3 DNA is TGTGCCAGCAGTCACTTGACCGAGAACACTGAAGCTTTCTTT. The chain uses TRBV6-6 and TRBJ1-1; D is ambiguous. Germline values: CDR1 MNHNY, CDR2 SVGAGI (reference sequence). The CDR3 covers 14 residues. With 5 bases removed from V and 1 base from J, the gap between germline ends came to 11 bases.

The chain recombines TRBV6-6 with TRBJ2-1; D ambiguous. This CDR3 spans 16 amino acids. V shed 0 bases and J shed 4 bases, with 13 bases lying between them. Germline assignment: CDR1 MNHNY and CDR2 SVGAGI (reference sequence). In nucleotides, the CDR3 is TGTGCCAGCAGTTACTCGACCACTCCCATTTACAATGAGCAGTTCTTC. This encodes CASSYSTTPIYNEQFF.

This chain joins TRBV10-2 and TRBJ2-3, with 12 nucleotides matching TRBD2. J was trimmed by 2 bases and V by 4 bases; bases with no gene match: 4. The CDR3 has 16 amino acids. Looked up from germline, CDR1 is WSHSY and CDR2 is SAAADI. CDR3 sequence: CASSGLAGELTDTQYF. The CDR3 DNA is TGCGCCAGCAGTGGACTAGCGGGGGAACTCACAGATACGCAGTATTTT.

V gene TRBV30 combines with J gene TRBJ2-3; D remains ambiguous. V dropped 0 bases and J dropped 1 base, with 5 bases sitting between them. Germline V gives CDR1 GTSNPN, CDR2 SVGIG (reference sequence). The CDR3 has 13 residues. CDR3 loop: CAWSVHGTDTQYF. The CDR3 DNA is TGTGCCTGGAGTGTACACGGCACAGATACGCAGTATTTT.

V usage is TRBV4-3 and J usage is TRBJ1-2; 9 nucleotides agree with TRBD1. After removal of 0 bases from V and 6 bases from J, the junction contained 11 bases not matched to a gene. CDR3 length: 17 residues. CDR1 is LGHNA, CDR2 YSLEER, per germline. CDR3 protein: CASSQDEGTGGLDGYTF. In nucleotides, the CDR3 is TGCGCCAGCAGCCAAGATGAAGGCACAGGGGGCTTGGATGGCTACACCTTC.

The CDR3 region is CASSQDPQADYYEQYF. The DNA for the CDR3 is TGCGCCAGCAGCCAAGATCCCCAGGCGGATTACTACGAGCAGTACTTC. This sequence joins TRBV4-1 and TRBJ2-7; D is unresolved. Germline-derived CDR1 and CDR2 are MGHRA and YSYEKL. Trimming cost V 0 bases and J 3 bases, with 15 bases left between them. CDR3 length: 16 amino acids.

This clone occurred once. The CDR3 DNA follows: TGTGCCAGCAGCCAAACTGCTACCGGGACTAGCGGGAGGGTCTGGGAGACCCAGTACTTC. Amino acid sequence: CASSQTATGTSGRVWETQYF. The chain employs TRBV14 and TRBJ2-5, with 16 bases that match TRBD2. J was trimmed by 5 bases and V by 2 bases; bases with no gene match: 14. The CDR3 loop spans 20 amino acids. The germline V gene has CDR1 SGHDN and CDR2 FVKESK.

V gene TRBV28 combines with J gene TRBJ2-7; weak D call: TRBD1 (5 bases). Between the trimmed V and J ends, which lost 2 bases and 4 bases, there was a span of 12 bases. Germline-derived CDR1 and CDR2 are MDHEN and SYDVKM. The CDR3 totals 14 residues. CDR3 sequence reads: CASSLKTDTYEQYF. As DNA, the CDR3 is TGTGCCAGCAGTTTAAAGACAGACACTTACGAGCAGTACTTC.

V is TRBV7-9 and J is TRBJ2-7; 10 bases fit TRBD2. The CDR3 has 14 amino acids. The germline V gene has CDR1 SEHNR and CDR2 FQNEAQ (reference sequence). The junction had 4 bases not matched to a gene; V was cut back by 2 bases and J by 6 bases. CDR3 residues: CASSLLAGASEQYF. The CDR3 DNA sequence: TGTGCCAGCAGCTTACTAGCGGGAGCGAGCGAGCAGTACTTC. The full variable domain, completed using reference TRBV7-9 and TRBJ2-7, is DTGVSQNPRHKITKRGQNVTFRCDPISEHNRLYWYRQTLGQGPEFLTYFQNEAQLEKSRLLSDRFSAERPKGSFSTLEIQRTEQGDSAMYLCASSLLAGASEQYFGPGTRLTVT.

The CDR3 here is CASTQTSYNEQFF. The CDR3 region has the DNA TGTGCCAGCACCCAAACTTCCTACAATGAGCAGTTCTTC. This chain links TRBV7-9 with TRBJ2-1; D remains ambiguous. The CDR3 consists of 13 residues. The V end was cut by 7 bases, the J end by 1 base, with 8 bases between. Germline V CDR1 and CDR2: SEHNR, FQNEAQ (reference sequence).